Listed below are T cell receptor beta chains from one sample, sequenced in a study of graft-versus-host responses after intestinal transplantation. This table comes from immunoSEQ multiplex PCR, and its TCRdb copy is limited to in-frame clones, with some not included. The sample has about 9,800 clones, roughly 89% seen once. The specimen was PBMCs, collected approximately 46 days after intestinal transplant. These receptors were taken from a human patient who received an intestinal transplant, so some T cells may come from the graft donor. CDR3s include the opening cysteine and the closing phenylalanine or tryptophan. The D gene is left open where the match is weak. For some rows the clone size is stated as once, few or many, or as a class when expanded; others skip it.

clone_size,d_call,cdr3_length,v_call,j_call,cdr3_aa
.,TRBD2,16,TRBV29-1,TRBJ2-2,CSVGRTSGTNTGELFF
once,.,15,TRBV13,TRBJ1-2,CASSTTRQTLYGYTF
.,TRBD1,14,TRBV6-5,TRBJ2-7,CASRKRDRAYGQYF
.,.,14,TRBV5-6,TRBJ2-7,CASSFGWAYYEQYF
.,TRBD2,15,TRBV27,TRBJ2-1,CASSIGTSGVLEQFF
.,TRBD1,15,TRBV28,TRBJ1-1,CASRRDRGKKIEAFF
.,.,14,TRBV18,TRBJ1-5,CASSPRDSNQPQHF
once,TRBD2,15,TRBV28,TRBJ2-3,CASTPGLVGGSAQYF
.,TRBD1,16,TRBV27,TRBJ1-6,CASSLVKDRRDSPLHF
.,TRBD1,15,TRBV5-4,TRBJ1-2,CASSFETTGGSGYTF
.,.,15,TRBV11-2,TRBJ2-7,CASSSLNDIDYEQYF
.,TRBD1,14,TRBV2,TRBJ1-4,CASSPGQGGRKLFF
.,.,11,TRBV7-6,TRBJ2-5,CASSFMGTQYF
once,TRBD2,15,TRBV6-6,TRBJ2-1,CASSYSGGTAGEQFF
once,.,15,TRBV15,TRBJ1-3,CATSRGSGVGNTIYF
.,.,16,TRBV6-5,TRBJ1-3,CASSSFQRSSGNTIYF
.,TRBD1,14,TRBV27,TRBJ1-4,CASGPQGGFEKLFF
.,.,12,TRBV6-1,TRBJ2-2,CASTGTTGELFF
.,TRBD2,16,TRBV28,TRBJ2-1,CASSLLAGGPLTEQFF
.,TRBD1,15,TRBV9,TRBJ1-2,CASSVDGDSIYGYTF
.,.,14,TRBV10-1,TRBJ2-2,CASSDVENTGELFF
once,.,11,TRBV20-1,TRBJ1-2,CSATDGYGYTF
.,.,16,TRBV5-1,TRBJ2-1,CASTPQRSLSIHEQFF
.,TRBD1,16,TRBV2,TRBJ1-5,CASRPDRGLSNQPQHF
.,TRBD1,15,TRBV29-1,TRBJ1-2,CSVEGEGALIYGYTF
once,.,13,TRBV11-2,TRBJ1-1,CASSLEVRTEAFF
.,TRBD1,15,TRBV19,TRBJ1-5,CASSSPGTVDQPQHF
few,.,15,TRBV13,TRBJ1-5,CASSLGGYSNQPQHF
.,TRBD1,15,TRBV11-2,TRBJ1-1,CASSLSTRGHTEAFF
.,.,14,TRBV28,TRBJ2-3,CASSLLVRGDTQYF
once,TRBD1,13,TRBV5-6,TRBJ1-2,CASSFTGVRGYTF
.,TRBD1,15,TRBV6-9,TRBJ1-2,CASSLGTGSNYGYTF
.,TRBD1,15,TRBV6-1,TRBJ2-7,CASSPGTGSSDEQYF
.,TRBD2,14,TRBV30,TRBJ2-3,CAWALAGLTDTQYF
.,.,13,TRBV11-2,TRBJ2-3,CASSLVYPDTQYF
.,TRBD1,15,TRBV18,TRBJ2-7,CASSTGQEKAYEQYF
.,.,19,TRBV28,TRBJ2-2,CASSYSLGRLGGNTGELFF
.,.,14,TRBV5-1,TRBJ2-7,CASSLVRSSYEQYF
.,.,16,TRBV28,TRBJ1-6,CASSLDQGIYNSPLHF
once,.,13,TRBV13,TRBJ1-4,CASSLNRVGKLFF
.,.,16,TRBV5-5,TRBJ1-1,CASSGTGTQRRTEAFF
.,TRBD2,16,TRBV19,TRBJ2-2,CASSIDARGGRRELFF
once,TRBD2,15,TRBV19,TRBJ2-5,CASSGLAGGSETQYF
.,.,15,TRBV11-2,TRBJ2-1,CASTPARVGGNEQFF
.,.,14,TRBV4-2,TRBJ2-4,CASSQVNLFVVQYF
.,.,16,TRBV4-1,TRBJ2-1,CASSQGDVRSYNEQFF
once,TRBD1,16,TRBV7-3,TRBJ2-5,CASSLTGQGAGETQYF
once,.,11,TRBV20-1,TRBJ1-1,CSARQNTEAFF
.,.,15,TRBV15,TRBJ1-3,CATSRTTDSGNTIYF
.,TRBD2,15,TRBV5-4,TRBJ2-1,CASSFPSGTYNEQFF
once,.,12,TRBV30,TRBJ2-7,CAWRAGSYEQYF
.,TRBD1,16,TRBV18,TRBJ1-2,CASSLYTGVGPMGYTF
.,.,13,TRBV19,TRBJ1-2,CASSRGNNYGYTF